This T cell receptor beta chain was documented in a study of persistence of HIV-infected CD4 T cells. The wider study: Up to about 200 mL blood was drawn at multiple time points; two donors had single-time leukapheresis.

Comments on this clone: What it recognizes is unknown.

V was pared by 3 bases and J by 6 bases, with 4 bases of the junction left unmatched. The CDR3 covers 13 residues. CDR1 ENHRY and CDR2 SYGVKD come from the germline V gene. Cells were stimulated with overlapping HIV-1 Gag 15-mer peptides. Sorted nonresponding memory CD4+ T cells were CD40L-negative, CD69-negative, CD45RO-high. The libraries were made with immunoSEQ version 4 in survey mode. Sequenced by immunoSEQ multiplex PCR; TCRdb stores in-frame clones only, minus some. The sample includes about 33,000 clones, roughly 80% of them seen just once. The receptor's source is an adult with HIV. The donor label of this sample is uncertain. Specimen: cultured CD4+ T cells from PBMCs, collected from a patient who received antiretroviral therapy. The chain carries TRBV10-3 and TRBJ1-2, with 7 bases aligning to TRBD1. The CDR3 DNA follows: TGTGCCATCAGTGATTACAGGGGTAATGGCTACACCTTC. Its protein is CAISDYRGNGYTF.